The 30 T cell receptor beta chains presented below share a single source sample, sequenced in a study of blood T cell repertoires in COVID-19. TCRdb keeps only in-frame clones here, not all; method: immunoSEQ multiplex PCR. The sample shows about 52,000 clones, roughly four fifths of them seen only once. Sequenced input: peripheral blood. The source of these receptors is a man older than 75 with COVID-19, enrolled during active disease.

This rearrangement joins TRBV11-2 to TRBJ1-4; a weak D match, TRBD1 (5 bases). The V end was cut by 3 bases, the J end by 0 bases, with 8 bases between. The germline V gene has CDR1 SGHAT and CDR2 FQNNGV. This CDR3 has 15 residues. The CDR3 sequence is CASSFGGATNEKLFF. DNA of the CDR3: TGTGCCAGCAGCTTCGGGGGTGCAACTAATGAAAAACTGTTTTTT.

The chain couples TRBV5-6 to TRBJ1-1; the D gene is possibly TRBD1 (5 bases). The germline V gene encodes CDR1 SGHDT and CDR2 YYEEEE. V gave up 3 bases and J gave up 1 base, with 10 bases separating them. The CDR3 has 14 residues. CDR3 protein: CASSWGGANTEAFF. The CDR3 region has the DNA TGTGCCAGCAGCTGGGGCGGCGCGAACACTGAAGCTTTCTTT. Combining the CDR3 with reference TRBV5-6 and TRBJ1-1 gives the whole variable domain DAGVTQSPTHLIKTRGQQVTLRCSPKSGHDTVSWYQQALGQGPQFIFQYYEEEERQRGNFPDRFSGHQFPNYSSELNVNALLLGDSALYLCASSWGGANTEAFFGQGTRLTVV.

This chain connects TRBV5-1 to TRBJ2-2; D is undetermined. V gave up 4 bases and J gave up 4 bases, with 5 bases separating them. Looked up from germline, CDR1 is SGHRS and CDR2 is YFSETQ. The CDR3 is 12 amino acids. The CDR3 is CASSPSTGELFF. CDR3 nucleotide sequence: TGCGCCAGCAGCCCATCCACCGGGGAGCTGTTTTTT.

The rearrangement uses TRBV30 and TRBJ1-4; possible D gene TRBD1, 5 bases. The germline CDR1 and CDR2 sequences are GTSNPN and SVGIG (reference sequence). Trimming took 0 bases from V and 10 from J, leaving 6 bases between them. The CDR3 totals 11 residues. The CDR3 here is CAWSVGGKLFF. The CDR3 coding sequence is TGTGCCTGGAGTGTGGGGGGAAAACTGTTTTTT.

The CDR3 coding sequence is TGTGCCACCCAGGGCGGTGCAACTAATGAAAAACTGTTTTTT. This codes for CATQGGATNEKLFF. The genes are TRBV27 and TRBJ1-4; D perhaps matches TRBD1 (5 bases). The CDR3 length is 14 residues. Germline values: CDR1 MNHEY, CDR2 SMNVEV (reference sequence). Trimming cost V 10 bases and J 0 bases, with 12 bases left between them.

The V call is TRBV7-2, the J call TRBJ2-1; weak D call: TRBD2 (5 bases). Germline V gene lookup returns CDR1 SGHTA and CDR2 FQGNSA. Trimming took off 11 bases at V and 2 bases at J, with 16 bases between the two ends. This CDR3 spans 14 amino acids. The chain's CDR3 is CASKKDGTYNEQFF. In nucleotides, the CDR3 is TGTGCCTCCAAGAAGGACGGGACCTACAATGAGCAGTTCTTC.

J is TRBJ2-7 and V is TRBV30; 8 bases are shared with TRBD1. Losses at the gene ends were 4 bases for V and 1 base for J; bases not matched to a gene: 0. Germline values: CDR1 GTSNPN, CDR2 SVGIG (reference sequence). The CDR3 covers 12 residues. The CDR3 nucleotides are TGTGCCTGGAACAGGGGGTCCTACGAGCAGTACTTC. Translation gives CAWNRGSYEQYF. Full variable domain (missing parts from reference TRBV30 and TRBJ2-7): SQTIHQWPATLVQPVGSPLSLECTVEGTSNPNLYWYRQAAGRGLQLLFYSVGIGQISSEVPQNLSASRPQDRQFILSSKKLLLSDSGFYLCAWNRGSYEQYFGPGTRLTVT.

This clone showed up just a few times. The gene calls are TRBV7-9 and TRBJ1-5; TRBD1 agrees at 9 bases. Looked up from germline, CDR1 is SEHNR and CDR2 is FQNEAQ (reference sequence). Trimming cost V 1 base and J 5 bases; bases outside gene matches: 6. This CDR3 contains 16 residues. The CDR3 protein is CASSLGDRVVDQPQHF. CDR3 DNA sequence: TGTGCCAGCAGCTTAGGGGACAGGGTTGTGGATCAGCCCCAGCATTTT. Combining the CDR3 with reference TRBV7-9 and TRBJ1-5 gives the whole variable domain DTGVSQNPRHKITKRGQNVTFRCDPISEHNRLYWYRQTLGQGPEFLTYFQNEAQLEKSRLLSDRFSAERPKGSFSTLEIQRTEQGDSAMYLCASSLGDRVVDQPQHFGDGTRLSIL.

This clone was seen a handful of times. The chain recombines TRBV4-3 with TRBJ1-3; D may be TRBD1 (5 bases). The length of the CDR3 is 16 residues. Germline lookup yields CDR1 LGHNA and CDR2 YSLEER. Trimming removed 0 bases at V and 6 bases at J, with 15 bases between. CDR3 amino acids: CASSQETGRGPNTIYF. In DNA form, the CDR3 reads TGCGCCAGCAGCCAAGAAACAGGTCGAGGACCAAACACCATATATTTT.

A remark on this clone: Other DNA sequences in this specimen translate into the identical CDR3. The chain uses TRBV3-1 (or the pseudogene TRBV3-2) and TRBJ1-1; D might be TRBD1 (5 bases). This CDR3 spans 13 amino acids. Between the trimmed V and J ends, which lost 1 base and 5 bases, there was a span of 8 bases. CDR1 is LGHDT, CDR2 YNNKEL, per germline (reference sequence). This CDR3 reads CASSQVGGTEAFF. CDR3 in DNA: TGTGCCAGCAGCCAAGTCGGGGGAACTGAAGCTTTCTTT.

This chain links TRBV6-5 with TRBJ2-7, with D possibly TRBD1 on 7 matching bases. CDR1 is MNHEY and CDR2 is SVGAGI in the germline V gene. CDR3 length: 15 amino acids. V lost 6 bases, J lost 1 base, and 16 bases lay in between. This CDR3 reads CASRPVAGGSYEQYV. As DNA, the CDR3 is TGTGCCAGCAGACCCGTAGCAGGGGGGTCCTACGAGCAGTACGTC.

The chain couples TRBV19 to TRBJ2-7; D possibly corresponds to TRBD1 (5 bases). Germline-derived CDR1 and CDR2 are LNHDA and SQIVND (reference sequence). The CDR3 has 13 residues. The V end lost 2 bases, the J end lost 2 bases, and 7 bases lay between the germline ends. The CDR3 nucleotides read TGTGCCAGTAGTATACAGGGCCCCTACGAGCAGTACTTC. Translation: CASSIQGPYEQYF. Full variable domain (missing parts from reference TRBV19 and TRBJ2-7): DGGITQSPKYLFRKEGQNVTLSCEQNLNHDAMYWYRQDPGQGLRLIYYSQIVNDFQKGDIAEGYSVSREKKESFPLTVTSAQKNPTAFYLCASSIQGPYEQYFGPGTRLTVT.

The chain combines TRBV11-2 with TRBJ2-1; the match to TRBD1 covers 7 bases. V lost 5 bases, J lost 5 bases, and 9 bases stayed unmatched. Per the germline V gene, CDR1 is SGHAT and CDR2 is FQNNGV. CDR3 size: 15 residues. CDR3 sequence: CASSQGQLLNNEQFF. The CDR3, as DNA: TGTGCCAGCAGCCAGGGACAGCTCTTGAACAATGAGCAGTTCTTC.

The genes are TRBV7-9 and TRBJ2-1; TRBD2 aligns across 9 bases. The CDR3 runs 15 residues. Germline V gene lookup returns CDR1 SEHNR and CDR2 FQNEAQ (reference sequence). V shed 5 bases, J shed 9 bases, and the junction held 11 bases outside the gene matches. The CDR3 DNA reads TGTGCCAGCAGCGCCACGGGACTAGCAGTCACTGAGCAGTTCTTC. This codes for CASSATGLAVTEQFF.

The V gene is TRBV20-1, the J gene TRBJ1-5; D call uncertain. V lost 4 bases, J lost 2 bases, and 9 bases lay in between. The CDR3 is 13 amino acids. Germline V gene sequence: CDR1 DFQATT, CDR2 SNEGSKA (reference sequence). CDR3 region: CSAIEHGNQPQHF. The CDR3 DNA reads TGCAGTGCTATTGAACACGGCAATCAGCCCCAGCATTTT.

The chain uses TRBV7-2 and TRBJ2-2; D is ambiguous. The CDR3 is 15 residues long. The germline V and J ends were trimmed by 4 bases and 4 bases, with 13 bases remaining between them. From germline, CDR1 is SGHTA and CDR2 FQGNSA. The CDR3 loop reads CASSSSGWSTGELFF. CDR3 coding DNA: TGTGCCAGCAGCTCCTCAGGTTGGTCCACCGGGGAGCTGTTTTTT.

J is TRBJ1-2 and V is TRBV7-2; 7 bases agree with TRBD1. V dropped 4 bases and J dropped 4; count of bases not matched to a gene: 6. The CDR3 totals 14 residues. CDR1 and CDR2 (germline): SGHTA, FQGNSA. For the CDR3, the DNA is TGTGCCAGCAGCTCGTACCGGACAGGCTATGGCTACACCTTC. This gives the protein CASSSYRTGYGYTF.

The V call is TRBV6-5, the J call TRBJ1-1; 9 bases are a match to TRBD1. Germline V gene data show CDR1 as MNHEY and CDR2 as SVGAGI. V was pared by 4 bases and J by 8 bases, with 8 bases of the junction left unmatched. This CDR3 contains 14 residues. CDR3 protein: CASSFGTGPSEAFF. CDR3 nucleotide sequence: TGTGCCAGCAGTTTCGGGACAGGGCCCAGCGAAGCTTTCTTT.

Only a few counts were recorded for this clone. V and J are TRBV24-1 and TRBJ2-3; 10 nucleotides match TRBD2. The V and J ends lost 3 bases and 1 base, in that order; junction bases with no gene match: 3. Germline V lookup: CDR1 KGHDR, CDR2 SFDVKD. The CDR3 extends over 16 amino acids. CDR3 region: CATSDPGTSGTDTQYF. The CDR3 DNA sequence: TGTGCCACCAGTGATCCCGGGACTAGCGGCACAGATACGCAGTATTTT.

This chain uses TRBV3-1 (or the pseudogene TRBV3-2) with TRBJ2-2, with D uncertain. The CDR3 loop spans 17 amino acids. With 0 bases removed from V and 7 bases from J, the gap between germline ends came to 18 bases. CDR1 is LGHDT, CDR2 YNNKEL, per germline (reference sequence). CDR3 sequence: CASSQERGGAFGGELFF. The CDR3 DNA reads TGTGCCAGCAGCCAAGAGAGAGGCGGAGCTTTTGGCGGGGAGCTGTTTTTT.

In the case of this clone: A read error may account for a junction end that differs from germline. DNA of the CDR3: TGTGCCAGCAGCTCCGGGACAGGGCGGGGGGCCTTC. It translates to CASSSGTGRGAF. This rearrangement joins TRBV6-6 to TRBJ1-2; TRBD1 matches at 9 bases. This CDR3 is built from 12 residues. CDR1 MNHNY and CDR2 SVGAGI come from the germline V gene (reference sequence).

This clone was seen a few times. This chain links TRBV7-2 with TRBJ1-3; D is unclear. The germline V and J ends were trimmed by 0 bases and 2 bases, with 8 bases remaining between them. Germline CDR1 reads SGHTA; CDR2 reads FQGNSA. This CDR3 has 15 residues. CDR3 sequence (DNA): TGTGCCAGCAGCTTAGCCAGTCACGCTGGAAACACCATATATTTT. Translation gives CASSLASHAGNTIYF.

The J gene is TRBJ1-5, the V gene TRBV3-1 (or the pseudogene TRBV3-2); TRBD1 is a possible D gene (5 bases). V was cut by 0 bases and J by 6 bases, with 9 bases left in between. The germline V gene has CDR1 LGHDT and CDR2 YNNKEL (reference sequence). The CDR3 runs to 14 residues. The CDR3 protein is CASSQDGRVQPQHF. In DNA form, the CDR3 reads TGTGCCAGCAGCCAAGATGGCAGGGTTCAGCCCCAGCATTTT.

The chain employs TRBV6-2 or TRBV6-3 and TRBJ1-1, with TRBD1 identical over 8 bases. The germline gives CDR1 MNHEY, CDR2 SVGEGT. The V and J ends lost 2 bases and 4 bases, in that order; junction bases with no gene match: 6. This CDR3 is 15 amino acids long. CDR3 sequence reads: CASSYPRQGPTEAFF. Written as DNA, the CDR3 is TGTGCCAGCAGTTACCCCAGACAGGGGCCCACTGAAGCTTTCTTT.

This clone was detected only a few times. This chain joins TRBV7-2 and TRBJ2-7; D not resolved. V lost 1 base, J lost 1 base, and 11 bases lay in between. The CDR3 covers 15 residues. Germline CDR1 SGHTA, CDR2 FQGNSA. Here the CDR3 reads CASSLGARESYEQYF. CDR3 nucleotides: TGTGCCAGCAGCTTAGGGGCCAGAGAGTCCTACGAGCAGTACTTC.

The chain joins TRBV3-1 (or the pseudogene TRBV3-2) to TRBJ1-6, with D hard to call. The CDR3 spans 14 residues. Germline V gene data show CDR1 as LGHDT and CDR2 as YNNKEL (reference sequence). The V gene lost 2 bases and the J gene lost 8 bases, with 10 bases spanning the gap. The CDR3: CASSQKTQYSPLHF. The CDR3 bases are TGTGCCAGCAGCCAAAAGACTCAGTATTCACCCCTCCACTTT.

This chain uses TRBV5-6 with TRBJ1-5; 8 bases are a match to TRBD1. CDR3 length equals 16 residues. V gave up 0 bases and J gave up 5 bases; unmatched junction bases: 7. Germline V gene sequence: CDR1 SGHDT, CDR2 YYEEEE. In nucleotides, the CDR3 is TGTGCCAGCAGCTTGGTAGGACAGGGCGTTCATCAGCCCCAGCATTTT. Amino acid sequence: CASSLVGQGVHQPQHF. Full variable domain (remainder filled in from reference TRBV5-6 and TRBJ1-5): DAGVTQSPTHLIKTRGQQVTLRCSPKSGHDTVSWYQQALGQGPQFIFQYYEEEERQRGNFPDRFSGHQFPNYSSELNVNALLLGDSALYLCASSLVGQGVHQPQHFGDGTRLSIL.

This chain connects TRBV24-1 to TRBJ2-7, with D possibly being TRBD2 (6 bases). The CDR3 length is 13 residues. Germline values: CDR1 KGHDR, CDR2 SFDVKD. The V gene lost 1 base and the J gene lost 6 bases, with 9 bases spanning the gap. The CDR3 sequence: CATSDLKGGEQYF. The CDR3 nucleotides are TGTGCCACCAGTGATTTAAAGGGAGGCGAGCAGTACTTC.

This rearrangement joins TRBV25-1 to TRBJ1-2, with 7 bases that match TRBD1. The CDR3 consists of 16 residues. The germline V gene has CDR1 MGHDK and CDR2 SYGVNS. V lost 8 bases and J lost 4; bases outside the gene matches: 16. The CDR3 loop is CASSNSHAGGAYGYTF. DNA for the CDR3: TGTGCCAGCTCCAACTCCCACGCAGGGGGAGCCTATGGCTACACCTTC.

The gene calls are TRBV29-1 and TRBJ2-1, with 9 bases identical to TRBD2. The CDR3 sequence is 18 residues long. The V and J ends lost 8 bases and 1 base, in that order; junction bases with no gene match: 18. The germline V gene has CDR1 SQVTM and CDR2 ANQGSEA. Written as DNA, the CDR3 is TGCAGCTCCCTTGGCGGCGGGAGGGCCGCTTCATCCTACAATGAGCAGTTCTTC. It specifies CSSLGGGRAASSYNEQFF.